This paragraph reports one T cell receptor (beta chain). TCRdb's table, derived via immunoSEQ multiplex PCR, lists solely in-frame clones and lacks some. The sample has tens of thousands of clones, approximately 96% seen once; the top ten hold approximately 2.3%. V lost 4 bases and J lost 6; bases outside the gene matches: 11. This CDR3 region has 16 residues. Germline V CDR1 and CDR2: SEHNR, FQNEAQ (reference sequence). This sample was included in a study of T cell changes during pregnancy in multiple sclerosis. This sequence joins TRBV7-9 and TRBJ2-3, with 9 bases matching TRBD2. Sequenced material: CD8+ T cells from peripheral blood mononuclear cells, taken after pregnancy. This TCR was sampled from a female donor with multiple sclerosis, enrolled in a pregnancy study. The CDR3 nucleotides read TGTGCCAGCAGCTCTCCCGTAGCGGGAGTGATTGATACGCAGTATTTT. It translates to CASSSPVAGVIDTQYF. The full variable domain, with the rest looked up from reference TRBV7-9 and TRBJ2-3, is DTGVSQNPRHKITKRGQNVTFRCDPISEHNRLYWYRQTLGQGPEFLTYFQNEAQLEKSRLLSDRFSAERPKGSFSTLEIQRTEQGDSAMYLCASSSPVAGVIDTQYFGPGTRLTVL.